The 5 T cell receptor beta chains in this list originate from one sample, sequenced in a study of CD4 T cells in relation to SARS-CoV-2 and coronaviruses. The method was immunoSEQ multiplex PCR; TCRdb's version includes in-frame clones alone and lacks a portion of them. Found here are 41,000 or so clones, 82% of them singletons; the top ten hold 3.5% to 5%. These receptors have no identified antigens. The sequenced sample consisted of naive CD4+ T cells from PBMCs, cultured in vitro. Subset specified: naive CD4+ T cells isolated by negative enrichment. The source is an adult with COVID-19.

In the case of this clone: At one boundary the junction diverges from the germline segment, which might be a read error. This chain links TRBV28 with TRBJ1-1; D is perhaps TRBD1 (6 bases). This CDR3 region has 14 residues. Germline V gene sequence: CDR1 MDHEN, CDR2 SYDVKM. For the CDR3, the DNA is TGTGCCAGCAGTTTTGGGGGGGGCGGCCGACTCCCCGTTTTT. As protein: CASSFGGGGRLPVF.

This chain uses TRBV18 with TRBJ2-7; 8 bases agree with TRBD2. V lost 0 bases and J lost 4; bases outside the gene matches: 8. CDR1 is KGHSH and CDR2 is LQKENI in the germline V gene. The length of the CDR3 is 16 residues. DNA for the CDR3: TGTGCCAGCTCACCACCGATGGTAGCGGGACCATACGAGCAGTACTTC. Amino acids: CASSPPMVAGPYEQYF. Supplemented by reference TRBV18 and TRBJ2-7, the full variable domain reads NAGVMQNPRHLVRRRGQEARLRCSPMKGHSHVYWYRQLPEEGLKFMVYLQKENIIDESGMPKERFSAEFPKEGPSILRIQQVVRGDSAAYFCASSPPMVAGPYEQYFGPGTRLTVT.

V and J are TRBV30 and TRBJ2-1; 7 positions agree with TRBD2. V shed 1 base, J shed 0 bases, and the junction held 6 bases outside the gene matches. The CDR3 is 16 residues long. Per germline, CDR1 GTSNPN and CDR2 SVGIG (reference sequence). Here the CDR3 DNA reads TGTGCCTGGAGTGCGGCGGGAGTTAGCTCCTACAATGAGCAGTTCTTC. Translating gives CAWSAAGVSSYNEQFF.

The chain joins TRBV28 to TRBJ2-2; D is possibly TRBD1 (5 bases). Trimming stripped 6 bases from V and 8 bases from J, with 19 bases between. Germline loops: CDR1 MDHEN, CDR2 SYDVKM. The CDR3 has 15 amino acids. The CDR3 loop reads CASSRTHRAGGELFF. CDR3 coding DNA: TGTGCCAGCAGCCGGACCCATAGAGCAGGGGGGGAGCTGTTTTTT.

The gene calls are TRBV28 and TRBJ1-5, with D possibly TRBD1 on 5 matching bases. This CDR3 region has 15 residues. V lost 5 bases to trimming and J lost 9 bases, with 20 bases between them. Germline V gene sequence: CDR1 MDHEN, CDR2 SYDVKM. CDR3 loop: CASSTTPGPRAPQHF. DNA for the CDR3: TGTGCCAGCAGTACGACGCCGGGACCGCGCGCGCCCCAGCATTTT.